This T cell receptor beta chain was recovered during a study of PD-L1 blockade in urothelial cancer. Looking at the study overall: Of roughly 30 patients, around 25 were males with bladder-origin urothelial cancer.

This clone was detected only once. The antigen is unknown. TCRdb's copy holds only in-frame clones and misses some; the assay was immunoSEQ multiplex PCR. The sample records roughly 39,000 clones, around 89% being singletons. Patients yielded 1 to 8 samples each, pretreatment and on-treatment. CDR1 and CDR2 (germline): SGHRS, YFSETQ. This CDR3 has 15 residues. The junction had 7 bases not matched to a gene; V was cut back by 2 bases and J by 6 bases. Study-level points and caveats: Durable-benefit patients had greater expansion of tumor-associated blood clones at 3 weeks.

The rearrangement links TRBV5-1 to TRBJ2-7, with 11 nucleotides matching TRBD2. The source material was PBMCs, sampled around atezolizumab (anti-PD-L1) treatment. The TCR was taken from a man in his sixties with urothelial cancer. Written as DNA, the CDR3 is TGCGCCAGCAGCTTAACCCTAGCGGGAGGACCCGAGCAGTACTTC. It specifies CASSLTLAGGPEQYF.